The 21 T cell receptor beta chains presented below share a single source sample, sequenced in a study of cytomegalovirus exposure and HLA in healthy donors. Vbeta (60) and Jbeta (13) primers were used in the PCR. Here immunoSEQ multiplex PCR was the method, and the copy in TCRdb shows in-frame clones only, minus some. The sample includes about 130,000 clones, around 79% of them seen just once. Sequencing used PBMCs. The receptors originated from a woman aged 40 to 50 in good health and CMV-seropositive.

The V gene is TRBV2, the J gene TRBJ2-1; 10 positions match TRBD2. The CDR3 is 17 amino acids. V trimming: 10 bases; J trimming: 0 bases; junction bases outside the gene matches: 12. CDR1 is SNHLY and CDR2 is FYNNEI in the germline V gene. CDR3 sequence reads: CATRSGSGGISYNEQFF. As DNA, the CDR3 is TGTGCCACCAGGAGCGGTAGCGGGGGGATCTCCTACAATGAGCAGTTCTTC.

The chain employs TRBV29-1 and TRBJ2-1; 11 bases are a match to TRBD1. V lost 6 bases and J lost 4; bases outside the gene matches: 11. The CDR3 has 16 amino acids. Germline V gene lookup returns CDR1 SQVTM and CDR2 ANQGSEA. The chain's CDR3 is CSVVLDRGRGYNEQFF. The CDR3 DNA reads TGCAGCGTCGTACTGGACAGGGGGCGAGGTTACAATGAGCAGTTCTTC.

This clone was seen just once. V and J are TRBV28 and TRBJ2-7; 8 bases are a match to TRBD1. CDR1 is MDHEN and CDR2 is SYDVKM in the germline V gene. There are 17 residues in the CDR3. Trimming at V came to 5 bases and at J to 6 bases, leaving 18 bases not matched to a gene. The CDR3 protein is CASSPLGFGQGSSEQYF. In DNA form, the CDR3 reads TGTGCCAGCAGTCCTTTAGGCTTCGGACAGGGAAGTAGCGAGCAGTACTTC.

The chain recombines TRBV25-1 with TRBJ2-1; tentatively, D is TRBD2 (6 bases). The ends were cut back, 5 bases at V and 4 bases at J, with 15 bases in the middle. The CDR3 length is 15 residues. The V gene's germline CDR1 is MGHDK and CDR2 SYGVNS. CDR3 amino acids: CASSTLAGTYNEQFF. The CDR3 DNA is TGTGCCAGCAGTACCCTCGCGGGGACTTACAATGAGCAGTTCTTC.

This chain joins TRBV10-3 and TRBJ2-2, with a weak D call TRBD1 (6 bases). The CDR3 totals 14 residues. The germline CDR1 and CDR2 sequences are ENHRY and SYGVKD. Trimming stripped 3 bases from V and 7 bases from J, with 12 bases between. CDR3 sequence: CAISDRGRVGELFF. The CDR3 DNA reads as TGTGCCATCAGTGACAGGGGACGGGTCGGGGAGCTGTTTTTT.

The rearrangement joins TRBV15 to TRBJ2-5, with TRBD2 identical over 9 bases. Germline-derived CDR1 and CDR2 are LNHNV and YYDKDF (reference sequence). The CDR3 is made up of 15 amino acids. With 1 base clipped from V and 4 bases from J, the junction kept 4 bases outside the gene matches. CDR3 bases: TGTGCCACCAGCAGAGCAGCGGGAGGCGGAGAGACCCAGTACTTC. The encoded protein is CATSRAAGGGETQYF. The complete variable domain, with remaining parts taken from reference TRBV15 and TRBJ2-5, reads DAMVIQNPRYQVTQFGKPVTLSCSQTLNHNVMYWYQQKSSQAPKLLFHYYDKDFNNEADTPDNFQSRRPNTSFCFLDIRSPGLGDTAMYLCATSRAAGGGETQYFGPGTRLLVL.

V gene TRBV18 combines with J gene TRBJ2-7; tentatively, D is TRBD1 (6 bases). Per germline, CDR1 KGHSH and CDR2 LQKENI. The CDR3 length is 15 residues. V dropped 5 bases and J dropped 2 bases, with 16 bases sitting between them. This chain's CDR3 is CASSSAGDGTYEQYF. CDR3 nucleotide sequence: TGTGCCAGCTCATCAGCAGGGGACGGGACCTACGAGCAGTACTTC.

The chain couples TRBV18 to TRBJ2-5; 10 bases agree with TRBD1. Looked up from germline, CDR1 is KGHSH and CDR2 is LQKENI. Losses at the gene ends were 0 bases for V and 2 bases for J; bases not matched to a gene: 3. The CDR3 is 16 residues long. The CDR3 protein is CASSPPDRGHQETQYF. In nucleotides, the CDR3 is TGTGCCAGCTCACCACCTGACAGGGGGCATCAAGAGACCCAGTACTTC.

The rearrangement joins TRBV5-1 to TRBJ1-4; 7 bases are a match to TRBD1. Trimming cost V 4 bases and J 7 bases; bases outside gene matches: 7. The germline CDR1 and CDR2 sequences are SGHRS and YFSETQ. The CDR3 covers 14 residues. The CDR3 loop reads CASSRTGESEKLFF. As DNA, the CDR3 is TGCGCCAGCAGCCGAACAGGGGAAAGTGAAAAACTGTTTTTT. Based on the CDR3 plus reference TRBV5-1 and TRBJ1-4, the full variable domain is KAGVTQTPRYLIKTRGQQVTLSCSPISGHRSVSWYQQTPGQGLQFLFEYFSETQRNKGNFPGRFSGRQFSNSRSEMNVSTLELGDSALYLCASSRTGESEKLFFGSGTQLSVL.

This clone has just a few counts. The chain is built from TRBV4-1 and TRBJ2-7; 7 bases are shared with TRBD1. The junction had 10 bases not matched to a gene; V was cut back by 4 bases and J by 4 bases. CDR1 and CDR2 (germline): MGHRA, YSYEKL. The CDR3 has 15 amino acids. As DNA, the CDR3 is TGCGCCAGCAGCCGCCCCGGGACAGCTAATTACGAGCAGTACTTC. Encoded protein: CASSRPGTANYEQYF.

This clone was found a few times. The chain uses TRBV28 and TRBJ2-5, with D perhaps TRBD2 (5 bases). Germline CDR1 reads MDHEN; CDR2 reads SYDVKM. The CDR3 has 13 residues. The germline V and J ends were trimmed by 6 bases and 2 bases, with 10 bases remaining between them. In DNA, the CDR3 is TGTGCCAGCAGATTAGGACTGCAAGAGACCCAGTACTTC. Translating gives CASRLGLQETQYF.

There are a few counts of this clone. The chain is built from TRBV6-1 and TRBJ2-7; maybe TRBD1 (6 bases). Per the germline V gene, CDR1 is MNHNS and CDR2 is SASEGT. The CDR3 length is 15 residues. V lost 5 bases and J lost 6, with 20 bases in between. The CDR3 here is CASSSAGTPWGEQYF. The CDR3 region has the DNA TGTGCCAGCAGTTCTGCCGGGACACCTTGGGGCGAGCAGTACTTC.

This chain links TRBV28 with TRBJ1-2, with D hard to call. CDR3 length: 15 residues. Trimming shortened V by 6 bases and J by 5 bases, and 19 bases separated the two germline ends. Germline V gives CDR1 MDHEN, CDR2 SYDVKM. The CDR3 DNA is TGTGCCAGCAGCCAAGATACAAACCAGGTATATGGCTACACCTTC. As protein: CASSQDTNQVYGYTF.

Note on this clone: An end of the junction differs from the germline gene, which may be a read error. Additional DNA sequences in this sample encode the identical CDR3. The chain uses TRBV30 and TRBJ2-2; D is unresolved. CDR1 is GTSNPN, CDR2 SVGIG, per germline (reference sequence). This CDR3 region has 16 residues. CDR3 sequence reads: CAWIKSATLNTGELFF. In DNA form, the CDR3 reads TGTGCCTGGATCAAAAGCGCGACGCTGAACACCGGAGAGCTGTTTTTT.

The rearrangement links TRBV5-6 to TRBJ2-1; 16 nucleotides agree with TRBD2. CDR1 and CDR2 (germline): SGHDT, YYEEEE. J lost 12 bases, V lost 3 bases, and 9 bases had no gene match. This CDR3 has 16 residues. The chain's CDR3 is CASSSFTGTSGRVQFF. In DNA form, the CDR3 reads TGTGCCAGCAGCTCGTTTACCGGGACTAGCGGGAGGGTGCAGTTCTTC.

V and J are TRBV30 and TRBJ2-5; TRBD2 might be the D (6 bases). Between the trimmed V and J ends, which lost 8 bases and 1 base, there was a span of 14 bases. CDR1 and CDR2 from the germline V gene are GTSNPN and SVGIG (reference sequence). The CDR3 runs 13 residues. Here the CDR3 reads CARTGALQETQYF. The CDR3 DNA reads TGTGCCCGGACGGGAGCACTCCAAGAGACCCAGTACTTC. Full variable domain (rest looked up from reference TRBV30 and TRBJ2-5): SQTIHQWPATLVQPVGSPLSLECTVEGTSNPNLYWYRQAAGRGLQLLFYSVGIGQISSEVPQNLSASRPQDRQFILSSKKLLLSDSGFYLCARTGALQETQYFGPGTRLLVL.

The CDR3 here is CASSPTKTGRLSATNEKLFF. CDR3 coding DNA: TGTGCCAGCAGCCCGACCAAGACAGGGAGACTATCTGCAACTAATGAAAAACTGTTTTTT. The chain is built from TRBV7-6 and TRBJ1-4; the match to TRBD1 covers 7 bases. V dropped 5 bases and J dropped 0; count of bases not matched to a gene: 18. CDR1 is SGHVS and CDR2 is FNYEAQ in the germline V gene. The CDR3 sequence is 20 residues long.

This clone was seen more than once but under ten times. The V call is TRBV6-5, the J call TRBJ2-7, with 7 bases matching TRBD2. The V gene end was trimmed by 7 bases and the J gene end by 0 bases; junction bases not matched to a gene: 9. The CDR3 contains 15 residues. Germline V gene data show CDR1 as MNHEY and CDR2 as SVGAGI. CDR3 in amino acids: CASTEEGGLSYEQYF. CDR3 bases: TGTGCCAGCACCGAGGAGGGAGGGCTCTCCTACGAGCAGTACTTC.

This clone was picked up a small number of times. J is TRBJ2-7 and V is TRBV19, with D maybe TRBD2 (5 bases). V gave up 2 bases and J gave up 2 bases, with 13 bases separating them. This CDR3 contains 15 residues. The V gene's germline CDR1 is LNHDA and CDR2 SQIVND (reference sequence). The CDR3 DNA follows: TGTGCCAGTAGTATAAAATCTGAGGGCCCCTACGAGCAGTACTTC. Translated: CASSIKSEGPYEQYF. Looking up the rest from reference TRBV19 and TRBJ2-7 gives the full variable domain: DGGITQSPKYLFRKEGQNVTLSCEQNLNHDAMYWYRQDPGQGLRLIYYSQIVNDFQKGDIAEGYSVSREKKESFPLTVTSAQKNPTAFYLCASSIKSEGPYEQYFGPGTRLTVT.

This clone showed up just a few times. This chain's CDR3 is CASRKQGLDTEAFF. In DNA form, the CDR3 reads TGTGCCAGCCGAAAACAGGGGTTGGACACTGAAGCTTTCTTT. The rearrangement joins TRBV6-1 to TRBJ1-1; 7 nucleotides line up with TRBD1. This CDR3 spans 14 amino acids. Trimming removed 8 bases from V and 3 bases from J; junction bases left unmatched: 9. The germline V gene has CDR1 MNHNS and CDR2 SASEGT.

The CDR3, as DNA: TGCGCCAGCAGCCAATTATTCATGGCAGGGGGCGATGAAAAACTGTTTTTT. Translating it yields CASSQLFMAGGDEKLFF. The chain has TRBV4-1 and TRBJ1-4; 8 bases match TRBD1. Germline V CDR1 and CDR2: MGHRA, YSYEKL. Trimming cost V 2 bases and J 6 bases; bases outside gene matches: 11. The CDR3 covers 17 residues.